The 18 T cell receptor beta chains below come from one sample, sequenced in a study of blood T cell repertoires in COVID-19. Repertoires were generated with immunoSEQ multiplex PCR, while TCRdb's copy carries only in-frame clones and drops some. The table lists 100,000 to 150,000 clones, approximately 74% of them singletons, with roughly 5.5% in the top ten. Sequenced sample: peripheral blood. These receptors came from a man between 60 and 75 years old with acute or convalescent COVID-19.

This clone has ten or more counts. The genes are TRBV5-1 and TRBJ2-7; 8 bases are shared with TRBD2. CDR3 length: 18 residues. Germline trimming cut 4 bases from V and 3 bases from J; bases unmatched to any gene: 18. Germline-derived CDR1 and CDR2 are SGHRS and YFSETQ. CDR3 nucleotides: TGCGCCAGCAGCCCTGGGAGTAGCGGGACTCGAAAGGGCTACGAGCAGTACTTC. This gives the protein CASSPGSSGTRKGYEQYF.

This rearrangement joins TRBV7-9 to TRBJ2-1; D is ambiguous. CDR3 length: 12 amino acids. Between the trimmed V and J ends, which lost 2 bases and 12 bases, there was a span of 11 bases. Germline CDR1 reads SEHNR; CDR2 reads FQNEAQ (reference sequence). The CDR3 DNA follows: TGTGCCAGCAGCTTATCGTCAGCAGGGCAGTTCTTC. This codes for CASSLSSAGQFF.

Comment on this clone: Germline and junction disagree at one end, which may indicate a read error. The J gene is TRBJ1-1, the V gene TRBV7-9; D unresolved. From germline, CDR1 is SEHNR and CDR2 FQNEAQ (reference sequence). The CDR3 runs 12 residues. The CDR3 protein is CASSLGQIEAFF. CDR3 sequence (DNA): TGTGCCAGCAGTTTAGGGCAGATTGAAGCTTTCTTT.

The table lists this clone with a count of one. The chain recombines TRBV5-8 with TRBJ2-7, with D tentatively TRBD2 (6 bases). Germline CDR1 and CDR2: SGHTS and YDEGEE. V gave up 6 bases and J gave up 5 bases, with 15 bases separating them. The CDR3 totals 13 residues. The CDR3 DNA reads as TGTGCCAGCAACCTCATACGGGGGAACGAGCAGTACTTC. Translation: CASNLIRGNEQYF. Filled out from reference TRBV5-8 and TRBJ2-7, the complete variable domain reads EAGVTQSPTHLIKTRGQQATLRCSPISGHTSVYWYQQALGLGLQFLLWYDEGEERNRGNFPPRFSGRQFPNYSSELNVNALELEDSALYLCASNLIRGNEQYFGPGTRLTVT.

V is TRBV10-3 and J is TRBJ2-3; D is possibly TRBD2 (6 bases). This CDR3 has 15 amino acids. The germline V gene encodes CDR1 ENHRY and CDR2 SYGVKD. The V gene lost 3 bases and the J gene lost 0 bases, with 10 bases spanning the gap. CDR3 in DNA: TGTGCCATCAGTGACGGCGGGACTAGCACAGATACGCAGTATTTT. This codes for CAISDGGTSTDTQYF.

The chain recombines TRBV24-1 with TRBJ2-1, with TRBD2 as a possible D gene (6 bases). The V end was cut by 4 bases, the J end by 8 bases, with 17 bases between. The CDR3 has 15 amino acids. Germline lookup yields CDR1 KGHDR and CDR2 SFDVKD. The CDR3 nucleotides are TGTGCCACCAGTGACCCTAACGCGGGAAGGGATGAGCAGTTCTTC. It specifies CATSDPNAGRDEQFF.

The genes are TRBV12-3 or TRBV12-4 and TRBJ2-2; D unresolved. The CDR3 loop spans 12 amino acids. V lost 5 bases to trimming and J lost 4 bases, with 5 bases between them. CDR3: CASSPSTGELFF. The CDR3 DNA reads as TGTGCCAGCAGTCCTAGCACCGGGGAGCTGTTTTTT.

The chain has TRBV24-1 and TRBJ2-1, with 10 bases matching TRBD2. Trimming at V came to 2 bases and at J to 2 bases, leaving 2 bases not matched to a gene. Per the germline V gene, CDR1 is KGHDR and CDR2 is SFDVKD. The CDR3 is 16 amino acids. The CDR3 sequence: CATSDSLAGTYNEQFF. DNA for the CDR3: TGTGCCACCAGTGATTCACTAGCGGGGACCTACAATGAGCAGTTCTTC.

The chain has TRBV9 and TRBJ2-1, with a possible D match to TRBD1 (6 bases). This CDR3 spans 16 amino acids. Germline assignment: CDR1 SGDLS and CDR2 YYNGEE. Trimming removed 4 bases from V and 6 bases from J, with 20 bases in between. The CDR3 nucleotides read TGTGCCAGCAGCCCAATTCGGACAGACCTGCTCAATGAGCAGTTCTTC. Its protein product is CASSPIRTDLLNEQFF.

The rearrangement links TRBV7-3 to TRBJ2-1; D is uncertain. V dropped 7 bases and J dropped 8 bases, with 18 bases sitting between them. The CDR3 sequence is 14 residues long. Germline lookup yields CDR1 SGHTA and CDR2 FQGTGA. The CDR3 loop reads CASKTRPSGDEQFF. The CDR3 DNA reads as TGTGCCAGCAAGACCAGGCCATCAGGCGATGAGCAGTTCTTC.

V gene TRBV29-1 combines with J gene TRBJ1-2; 7 positions agree with TRBD1. The CDR3 runs to 13 residues. The germline V gene has CDR1 SQVTM and CDR2 ANQGSEA. V trimming: 6 bases; J trimming: 4 bases; junction bases outside the gene matches: 8. In DNA, the CDR3 is TGCAGCGTGAGGACAGGCCCAACCTATGGCTACACCTTC. It specifies CSVRTGPTYGYTF.

The chain links TRBV4-2 to TRBJ1-2; a possible D gene is TRBD1 (5 bases). CDR3 length equals 14 residues. Between the trimmed V and J ends, which lost 1 base and 7 bases, there was a span of 13 bases. Germline V gene data show CDR1 as LGHNA and CDR2 as YNFKEQ. CDR3 coding DNA: TGTGCCAGCAGCCAAGGAGCGGGGGAGGCTGGCTACACCTTC. Translation: CASSQGAGEAGYTF.

The chain is built from TRBV7-8 and TRBJ2-3; 15 bases map to TRBD2. Germline CDR1 SGHVS, CDR2 FQNEAQ. The CDR3 length is 16 residues. V lost 5 bases and J lost 9; bases outside the gene matches: 9. CDR3 protein: CASSTPGLAGGGTQYF. DNA of the CDR3: TGTGCCAGCAGCACGCCGGGACTAGCGGGGGGAGGAACGCAGTATTTT.

This clone has a handful of counts. The rearrangement uses TRBV10-3 and TRBJ1-5, with D possibly being TRBD1 (6 bases). The CDR3 runs to 17 residues. V was shortened by 0 bases and J by 7 bases, with 19 bases between the two germline ends. Germline V CDR1 and CDR2: ENHRY, SYGVKD. Here the CDR3 DNA reads TGTGCCATCAGTGAGTCGAGAGCCCAGGGGTGGAACCAGCCCCAGCATTTT. Its translation is CAISESRAQGWNQPQHF.

The chain employs TRBV27 and TRBJ1-5; 9 nucleotides match TRBD1. CDR1 and CDR2 (germline): MNHEY, SMNVEV (reference sequence). There are 16 residues in the CDR3. Trimming took 4 bases from V and 4 from J; bases not matched to a gene: 8. The CDR3 sequence: CASSSGQGTMNQPQHF. In nucleotides, the CDR3 is TGTGCCAGCAGTTCGGGACAGGGAACCATGAATCAGCCCCAGCATTTT.

This clone was found a few times. This sequence joins TRBV5-1 and TRBJ2-7; TRBD1 matches 9 bases. There are 17 residues in the CDR3. Germline V gene lookup returns CDR1 SGHRS and CDR2 YFSETQ. With V trimmed by 1 base and J by 1 base, 9 bases remained unmatched. CDR3 nucleotide sequence: TGCGCCAGCAGCTTGACGAGGGGGACAGGGTCTTCCTACGAGCAGTACTTC. It translates to CASSLTRGTGSSYEQYF. Based on the CDR3 plus reference TRBV5-1 and TRBJ2-7, the full variable domain is KAGVTQTPRYLIKTRGQQVTLSCSPISGHRSVSWYQQTPGQGLQFLFEYFSETQRNKGNFPGRFSGRQFSNSRSEMNVSTLELGDSALYLCASSLTRGTGSSYEQYFGPGTRLTVT.

The genes are TRBV15 and TRBJ1-5, with D possibly matching TRBD1 (6 bases). There are 17 residues in the CDR3. Trimming shortened V by 4 bases and J by 4 bases, and 20 bases separated the two germline ends. Germline V gene sequence: CDR1 LNHNV, CDR2 YYDKDF (reference sequence). This CDR3 is CATSTRGGHRKNQPQHF. The CDR3 DNA follows: TGTGCCACCAGCACCCGAGGGGGACACAGAAAAAATCAGCCCCAGCATTTT.

The chain uses TRBV6-6 and TRBJ1-1, with 7 bases aligning to TRBD1. The germline gives CDR1 MNHNY, CDR2 SVGAGI (reference sequence). Unmatched junction bases numbered 6, after V lost 7 bases and J lost 1 base. This CDR3 spans 14 amino acids. The CDR3 loop reads CASTPGTANTEAFF. Here the CDR3 DNA reads TGTGCCAGCACTCCCGGGACAGCGAACACTGAAGCTTTCTTT.